The 23 T cell receptor beta chains below were found in one sample sequenced in a study of blood T cells in healthy people across ages. Then a second PCR, running about 6 to 11 cycles, was carried out with a sample-barcoded 5' primer and a J-beta primer mix. Via MiXCR, TCRdb re-called the 5' RACE reads, giving one row per CDR3 protein. The sample records more than 1.4 million distinct CDR3 sequences, 40% to 50% being singletons. The specimen was blood. These receptors originate from a woman aged 18-29 years in good health.

The table lists this clonotype with a few counts. The chain combines TRBV7-9 with TRBJ2-5; D is unclear. The DNA end is more similar to TRBJ2-7, so the J call may be wrong. Looked up from germline, CDR1 is SEHNR and CDR2 is FQNEAQ (reference sequence). CDR3 length equals 15 residues. The CDR3 bases are TGTGCCAGCAGCCACCCGGTAACCGGACCCTACGAGCAGTACTTC. As protein: CASSHPVTGPYEQYF.

This clonotype has just a few counts. The J gene is TRBJ1-2, the V gene TRBV11-2, with D perhaps matching TRBD1 (5 bases). The CDR3 has 15 residues. Germline V gene sequence: CDR1 SGHAT, CDR2 FQNNGV. With 0 bases removed from V and 4 bases from J, the gap between germline ends came to 12 bases. DNA of the CDR3: TGTGCCAGCAGCTTAGAACAGGCCGGGTCCTATGGCTACACCTTC. Translating gives CASSLEQAGSYGYTF.

This clonotype was recorded a few times. This chain joins TRBV6-5 and TRBJ1-4, with TRBD1 identical over 7 bases. CDR1 and CDR2 from the germline V gene are MNHEY and SVGAGI. The trim removed 4 bases at V and 3 bases at J, leaving 8 bases unmatched. The CDR3 runs to 16 residues. The CDR3 bases are TGTGCCAGCAGTTCGAGGAGGGGGCAGGCTAATGAAAAACTGTTTTTT. Its protein is CASSSRRGQANEKLFF.

This clonotype was seen more than once but under ten times. The chain is built from TRBV20-1 and TRBJ2-7; TRBD1 matches 8 bases. The CDR3 has 15 amino acids. The V gene end was trimmed by 6 bases and the J gene end by 2 bases; junction bases not matched to a gene: 12. Germline V gene lookup returns CDR1 DFQATT and CDR2 SNEGSKA (reference sequence). CDR3 nucleotide sequence: TGCAGTGCCGGGGTAGGTCGGACAGGGACCTACGAGCAGTACTTC. Amino acids: CSAGVGRTGTYEQYF.

The V call is TRBV5-1, the J call TRBJ1-1; no clear D gene. CDR1 and CDR2 from the germline V gene are SGHRS and YFSETQ. This CDR3 region has 15 residues. Trimming shortened V by 1 base and J by 1 base, and 11 bases separated the two germline ends. CDR3 loop: CASSLNPWTNTEAFF. DNA of the CDR3: TGCGCCAGCAGCTTGAACCCCTGGACGAACACTGAAGCTTTCTTT.

This chain uses TRBV20-1 with TRBJ1-2, with a tentative D call TRBD1 (6 bases). The CDR3 runs to 15 residues. With 0 bases removed from V and 7 bases from J, the gap between germline ends came to 18 bases. Germline CDR1 is DFQATT and CDR2 is SNEGSKA (reference sequence). Written as DNA, the CDR3 is TGCAGTGCTAGAGATGGGAGACGGGACACGGGTGGCTACACCTTC. Translated: CSARDGRRDTGGYTF.

This chain links TRBV4-1 with TRBJ1-5; D is ambiguous. The CDR3 spans 13 residues. Germline V gene data show CDR1 as MGHRA and CDR2 as YSYEKL. Trimming took off 0 bases at V and 10 bases at J, with 10 bases between the two ends. CDR3: CASSQETWGPQHF. The CDR3 DNA follows: TGCGCCAGCAGCCAAGAGACCTGGGGACCCCAGCATTTT.

The chain has TRBV27 and TRBJ1-2; D remains unclear. V lost 4 bases and J lost 8, with 20 bases in between. The germline V gene encodes CDR1 MNHEY and CDR2 SMNVEV (reference sequence). The CDR3 has 15 amino acids. CDR3 in DNA: TGTGCCAGCAGTTCCCTCGGGTCAGGAGAGTTCGGCTACACCTTC. It yields the protein CASSSLGSGEFGYTF.

This clonotype was counted a few times. CDR3 in DNA: TGTGCCAGCAGTGAGCCCCCGCCGCTGGGACAGTACTTC. It codes for CASSEPPPLGQYF. The chain employs TRBV25-1 and TRBJ2-5, with D uncertain. The CDR3 sequence is 13 residues long. Trimming removed 3 bases from V and 11 bases from J, with 16 bases in between. Germline CDR1 and CDR2: MGHDK and SYGVNS.

There are a few counts of this clonotype. The rearrangement uses TRBV3-1 and TRBJ2-7; possibly TRBD1 for D (6 bases). V was trimmed by 1 base and J by 2 bases, leaving 9 bases between them. Germline assignment: CDR1 LGHDT and CDR2 YNNKEL (reference sequence). The CDR3 has 14 amino acids. CDR3 DNA sequence: TGTGCCAGCAGCCAAGGATACAGGGCCTACGAGCAGTACTTC. Translation gives CASSQGYRAYEQYF.

The CDR3, as DNA: TGTGCCAGCAGTTTCCTGACAGGGGCTAACTATGGCTACACCTTC. This sequence encodes CASSFLTGANYGYTF. The rearrangement uses TRBV12-3 or TRBV12-4 and TRBJ1-2, with 8 bases identical to TRBD1. The trim removed 3 bases at V and 0 bases at J, leaving 3 bases unmatched. The CDR3 is made up of 15 amino acids.

The V gene is TRBV4-1, the J gene TRBJ1-2; the match to TRBD1 covers 7 bases. Germline V gene sequence: CDR1 MGHRA, CDR2 YSYEKL. The trim removed 4 bases at V and 8 bases at J, leaving 13 bases unmatched. This CDR3 has 15 residues. Written as DNA, the CDR3 is TGCGCCAGCAGCCTACGACAGGGTGAATCCTTGGGCTACACCTTC. Its protein product is CASSLRQGESLGYTF.

As for this clonotype: A junction boundary mismatches the germline segment, possibly from a read error. This rearrangement joins TRBV27 to TRBJ1-1; 10 positions agree with TRBD1. The CDR3 length is 17 residues. Per germline, CDR1 MNHEY and CDR2 SMNVEV (reference sequence). This CDR3 is CASSFGDRGSVNPEAFF. The CDR3 nucleotides are TGTGCCAGCAGTTTTGGGGACAGGGGATCGGTGAACCCTGAAGCTTTCTTT.

The chain recombines TRBV29-1 with TRBJ2-3; 11 bases map to TRBD2. V trimming: 1 base; J trimming: 3 bases; junction bases outside the gene matches: 6. Germline V lookup: CDR1 SQVTM, CDR2 ANQGSEA. The CDR3 is 16 amino acids. In nucleotides, the CDR3 is TGCAGCGTTGAAGGGGGTAGCGGGAGGGCGACAGATACGCAGTATTTT. This encodes CSVEGGSGRATDTQYF.

This clonotype was seen at least ten times. One end of the junction varies from germline; a read error may be responsible. The J gene is TRBJ2-3, the V gene TRBV4-1; 9 bases align to TRBD1. The CDR3 is 13 residues long. Germline lookup yields CDR1 MGHRA and CDR2 YSYEKL. CDR3 loop: CASSLTGGDTQYF. The CDR3 coding sequence is TGTGCCAGCAGCTTGACAGGGGGAGATACGCAGTATTTT.

The chain couples TRBV7-2 to TRBJ1-4, with 7 bases matching TRBD1. Germline CDR1 and CDR2: SGHTA and FQGNSA. V lost 2 bases and J lost 7; bases outside the gene matches: 7. The CDR3 length is 15 residues. This CDR3 is CASSLSPGQSEKLFF. CDR3 sequence (DNA): TGTGCCAGCAGCTTATCCCCGGGACAGAGTGAAAAACTGTTTTTT.

The J gene is TRBJ2-5, the V gene TRBV5-5; 7 nucleotides align to TRBD2. The assigned J gene may be wrong: the sequence end matches TRBJ2-1 better. The CDR3 extends over 13 amino acids. CDR1 and CDR2 from the germline V gene are SGHKS and YYEKEE (reference sequence). CDR3 in amino acids: CASRTRGDETQFF. The CDR3 DNA reads TGTGCCAGCAGGACCCGGGGGGACGAGACCCAGTTCTTC.

This clonotype has a handful of counts. The chain combines TRBV4-2 with TRBJ2-3, with 8 bases matching TRBD2. Germline CDR1 and CDR2: LGHNA and YNFKEQ. This CDR3 spans 15 amino acids. The J segment lost 3 bases and the V segment lost 8 bases, leaving 10 bases of the junction unmatched. CDR3 in amino acids: CASETSGGGTDTQYF. The CDR3 DNA is TGTGCCAGCGAAACTAGCGGAGGCGGGACAGATACGCAGTATTTT.

This rearrangement joins TRBV20-1 to TRBJ2-1; D tentatively reads TRBD1 or TRBD2 (5 bases each). The J call may be in error: the DNA end matches TRBJ2-7 better. This CDR3 is 18 amino acids long. From germline, CDR1 is DFQATT and CDR2 SNEGSKA (reference sequence). CDR3 amino acids: CSARDRGTSLSSYNEQYF. Here the CDR3 DNA reads TGCAGTGCTAGAGATCGAGGGACGAGTCTGAGCTCCTACAATGAGCAGTACTTC.

This chain joins TRBV20-1 and TRBJ2-5; a weak D match, TRBD2 (6 bases). The CDR3 is made up of 15 amino acids. The germline V gene has CDR1 DFQATT and CDR2 SNEGSKA (reference sequence). Deletions cut 1 base from V and 11 bases from J, with 23 bases between. CDR3 coding DNA: TGCAGTGCTAGAGGGGGGACTCACCTAGAGAATGAGCAGTACTTC. Protein: CSARGGTHLENEQYF.

The chain uses TRBV2 and TRBJ2-1; 11 bases are a match to TRBD2. The CDR3 totals 14 residues. Germline-derived CDR1 and CDR2 are SNHLY and FYNNEI. With V trimmed by 8 bases and J by 7 bases, 7 bases remained unmatched. As DNA, the CDR3 is TGTGCCAGCCTAAGTCGGACTAGCGGGAATGAGCAGTTCTTC. The encoded protein is CASLSRTSGNEQFF.

This clonotype showed up just a few times. The chain carries TRBV12-5 and TRBJ2-3; D call uncertain. Germline V lookup: CDR1 LGHNT, CDR2 FRNRAP. Trimming cost V 6 bases and J 2 bases, with 15 bases left between them. This CDR3 is 15 amino acids long. The CDR3 bases are TGTGCTAGTGGGGTTGGCGTAGCTTCCACAGATACGCAGTATTTT. Encoded protein: CASGVGVASTDTQYF. The entire variable domain, with the rest obtained from reference TRBV12-5 and TRBJ2-3, is as follows: DARVTQTPRHKVTEMGQEVTMRCQPILGHNTVFWYRQTMMQGLELLAYFRNRAPLDDSGMPKDRFSAEMPDATLATLKIQPSEPRDSAVYFCASGVGVASTDTQYFGPGTRLTVL.

There are a few counts of this clonotype. The genes are TRBV11-2 and TRBJ2-1; 8 nucleotides agree with TRBD2. With V trimmed by 5 bases and J by 5 bases, 11 bases remained unmatched. From germline, CDR1 is SGHAT and CDR2 FQNNGV. CDR3 length equals 16 residues. As DNA, the CDR3 is TGTGCCAGCAGCGAAAGACTAGCGAGTCCGGACAATGAGCAGTTCTTC. It specifies CASSERLASPDNEQFF.